This T cell receptor beta chain was documented in a study of CD8+ T cells in alopecia areata. It was cDNA, reverse transcribed from extracted RNA, that served as the sequencing template. TCRdb's copy holds only in-frame clones and misses some; the assay was immunoSEQ multiplex PCR. The data show around 120,000 clones, with around 60% seen just once and approximately 5.1% held by the top ten. Regarding treatment: oral pan-JAK inhibitor, 5-10 mg twice daily. Only one count was recorded for this clone. The CDR3 is made up of 16 amino acids. V shed 4 bases and J 0 bases; nucleotides not matched to a gene: 8. Per the germline V gene, CDR1 is LNHDA and CDR2 is SQIVND (reference sequence).

Sample: CD4+ T cells sorted from blood, taken at week 4, from a patient treated with tofacitinib. The chain joins TRBV19 to TRBJ1-1, with 7 bases matching TRBD1. This clonotype was obtained from a human donor with alopecia areata. The CDR3 DNA reads as TGTGCCAGTAGTAGACAACAGGGGTCCATGAACACTGAAGCTTTCTTT. Protein sequence: CASSRQQGSMNTEAFF.